The 14 T cell receptor beta chains listed next were all sequenced from one sample in a study of radiotherapy plus CTLA-4 blockade in lung cancer. Repertoires were generated with immunoSEQ multiplex PCR, while TCRdb's copy carries only in-frame clones and drops some. The table records almost 55,000 clones, roughly three quarters of them present only once. The specimen comprised peripheral blood, sampled from a patient treated with radiotherapy plus ipilimumab. These receptors were collected from a human donor with non-small cell lung cancer who had a partial response to radiotherapy plus ipilimumab.

The V call is TRBV6-5, the J call TRBJ2-4; a possible D gene is TRBD1 (6 bases). V lost 6 bases and J 12 bases, leaving 15 bases between the germline ends. This CDR3 region has 12 residues. Looked up from germline, CDR1 is MNHEY and CDR2 is SVGAGI. The CDR3 sequence is CASRSTGNTQYF. The CDR3 DNA sequence: TGTGCCAGCAGGAGTACAGGGAATACTCAGTACTTC.

The CDR3 reads CASSAGTLNTEAFF. The DNA of the CDR3 is TGCGCCAGCAGCGCCGGGACACTGAACACTGAAGCTTTCTTT. The V call is TRBV5-1, the J call TRBJ1-1; a possible D gene is TRBD1 (6 bases). The CDR3 sequence is 14 residues long. Per germline, CDR1 SGHRS and CDR2 YFSETQ. Trimming removed 4 bases at V and 0 bases at J, with 10 bases between.

The chain couples TRBV7-9 to TRBJ1-6, with D possibly being TRBD1 (5 bases). V was clipped by 5 bases and J by 6 bases, with 14 bases between them. The CDR3 is made up of 15 amino acids. Germline lookup yields CDR1 SEHNR and CDR2 FQNEAQ (reference sequence). Here the CDR3 reads CASSPQGSGNSPLHF. The CDR3 bases are TGTGCCAGCAGCCCCCAGGGTAGCGGTAATTCACCCCTCCACTTT.

This sequence joins TRBV5-4 and TRBJ1-2, with D possibly being TRBD1 (5 bases). Looked up from germline, CDR1 is SGHNT and CDR2 is YYREEE (reference sequence). CDR3 size: 16 residues. Trimming cost V 2 bases and J 3 bases, with 17 bases left between them. CDR3 nucleotide sequence: TGTGCCAGCAGCTTTACAGGCAAGACATCTGACTATGGCTACACCTTC. It specifies CASSFTGKTSDYGYTF.

The V and J genes are TRBV29-1 and TRBJ2-2, with D perhaps TRBD1 (5 bases). Germline lookup yields CDR1 SQVTM and CDR2 ANQGSEA. V was shortened by 0 bases and J by 2 bases, with 13 bases between the two germline ends. The CDR3 is 16 amino acids. The CDR3: CSVEDTTAFNTGELFF. CDR3 nucleotide sequence: TGCAGCGTTGAAGATACGACAGCTTTCAACACCGGGGAGCTGTTTTTT.

The CDR3 sequence: CASKGQGASDTQYF. The CDR3 DNA follows: TGTGCCAGCAAGGGACAGGGGGCGTCAGATACGCAGTATTTT. This chain uses TRBV2 with TRBJ2-3, with 12 bases identical to TRBD1. CDR3 length: 14 amino acids. From germline, CDR1 is SNHLY and CDR2 FYNNEI. V dropped 7 bases and J dropped 4; count of bases not matched to a gene: 3.

The chain employs TRBV2 and TRBJ1-3; TRBD1 agrees at 8 bases. Germline V gives CDR1 SNHLY, CDR2 FYNNEI. The V and J ends lost 1 base and 0 bases, in that order; junction bases with no gene match: 8. This CDR3 has 18 residues. CDR3 region: CASSEGQGTLSSGNTIYF. As DNA, the CDR3 is TGTGCCAGCAGTGAAGGACAGGGGACTCTTTCCTCTGGAAACACCATATATTTT.

The chain recombines TRBV9 with TRBJ1-3, with 9 bases lining up with TRBD1. The length of the CDR3 is 15 residues. Germline lookup yields CDR1 SGDLS and CDR2 YYNGEE. Germline trimming cut 3 bases from V and 4 bases from J; bases unmatched to any gene: 5. The CDR3 protein is CASSAGQGYGNTIYF. In DNA, the CDR3 is TGTGCCAGCAGCGCGGGACAGGGTTACGGAAACACCATATATTTT.

J is TRBJ1-5 and V is TRBV6-1; D not certain. This CDR3 comprises 14 residues. V was pared by 1 base and J by 3 bases, with 7 bases between. Germline V CDR1 and CDR2: MNHNS, SASEGT. In DNA form, the CDR3 reads TGTGCCAGCAGTGAAGGGCAGAACAATCAGCCCCAGCATTTT. This encodes CASSEGQNNQPQHF.

The chain is built from TRBV9 and TRBJ1-1; maybe TRBD1 (5 bases). The V gene's germline CDR1 is SGDLS and CDR2 YYNGEE. The CDR3 consists of 14 residues. Trimming removed 5 bases at V and 0 bases at J, with 11 bases between. Here the CDR3 reads CASSQTVMNTEAFF. In DNA, the CDR3 is TGTGCCAGCAGTCAGACAGTTATGAACACTGAAGCTTTCTTT.

The chain couples TRBV5-1 to TRBJ1-2; 7 bases line up with TRBD1. Germline loops: CDR1 SGHRS, CDR2 YFSETQ. The CDR3 spans 13 residues. J was trimmed by 2 bases and V by 4 bases; bases with no gene match: 2. The CDR3 DNA follows: TGCGCCAGCAGCCTGGGACAGAACTATGGCTACACCTTC. It is translated as CASSLGQNYGYTF.

The rearrangement joins TRBV28 to TRBJ1-5; 7 nucleotides align to TRBD1. CDR1 MDHEN and CDR2 SYDVKM come from the germline V gene. The CDR3 has 13 amino acids. CDR3 sequence reads: CATRGTGNQPQHF. The CDR3 DNA follows: TGTGCTACTAGGGGGACAGGCAATCAGCCCCAGCATTTT.

This clone has just one count. The chain has TRBV9 and TRBJ1-6, with TRBD1 as a possible D gene (5 bases). Trimming pared 3 bases from V and 8 bases from J, leaving 12 bases between. The CDR3 is 14 amino acids. Germline V lookup: CDR1 SGDLS, CDR2 YYNGEE. This CDR3 is CASSAMLGDSPLHF. The DNA of the CDR3 is TGTGCCAGCAGCGCGATGCTAGGGGATTCACCCCTCCACTTT.

The chain uses TRBV2 and TRBJ1-1; D is perhaps TRBD1 (5 bases). The CDR3 spans 14 residues. The germline V and J ends were trimmed by 5 bases and 4 bases, with 14 bases remaining between them. Germline V lookup: CDR1 SNHLY, CDR2 FYNNEI. In nucleotides, the CDR3 is TGTGCCAGCAGTCTCCCCGACAGAAGCACTGAAGCTTTCTTT. Translation: CASSLPDRSTEAFF. The complete variable domain, with remaining parts taken from reference TRBV2 and TRBJ1-1, reads EPEVTQTPSHQVTQMGQEVILRCVPISNHLYFYWYRQILGQKVEFLVSFYNNEISEKSEIFDDQFSVERPDGSNFTLKIRSTKLEDSAMYFCASSLPDRSTEAFFGQGTRLTVV.